This TCR beta chain was found in a study of shared clonotypes between healthy human individuals. Overall study results and limits: Approximately 4.5% was the fraction of naive CD4 clonotypes found shared across four donors.

Libraries were prepared by immunoSEQ multiplex PCR; TCRdb keeps only in-frame clonotypes and omits some of them. The sample yields over 850,000 clones, approximately 80% seen once. Remarks on this clone: The antigen remains undetermined.

Adult Caucasians living in Nashville, Tennessee made up all of the donors. The CDR3 sequence is 15 residues long. Germline lookup yields CDR1 SGHDT and CDR2 YYEEEE. Unmatched junction bases numbered 4, after V lost 3 bases and J lost 2 bases. The sequenced material came from memory CD4+ T cells from PBMCs. Indicated subset: CD45RA-negative fraction. The chain uses TRBV5-6 and TRBJ2-7; 11 bases are shared with TRBD1. The sequence was collected from a man younger than 35 in good health. Some clones in this sample may be carry-over from other donors' samples. CDR3 region: CASSWGTGGAYEQYF. CDR3 nucleotide sequence: TGTGCCAGCAGCTGGGGGACAGGGGGAGCCTACGAGCAGTACTTC.